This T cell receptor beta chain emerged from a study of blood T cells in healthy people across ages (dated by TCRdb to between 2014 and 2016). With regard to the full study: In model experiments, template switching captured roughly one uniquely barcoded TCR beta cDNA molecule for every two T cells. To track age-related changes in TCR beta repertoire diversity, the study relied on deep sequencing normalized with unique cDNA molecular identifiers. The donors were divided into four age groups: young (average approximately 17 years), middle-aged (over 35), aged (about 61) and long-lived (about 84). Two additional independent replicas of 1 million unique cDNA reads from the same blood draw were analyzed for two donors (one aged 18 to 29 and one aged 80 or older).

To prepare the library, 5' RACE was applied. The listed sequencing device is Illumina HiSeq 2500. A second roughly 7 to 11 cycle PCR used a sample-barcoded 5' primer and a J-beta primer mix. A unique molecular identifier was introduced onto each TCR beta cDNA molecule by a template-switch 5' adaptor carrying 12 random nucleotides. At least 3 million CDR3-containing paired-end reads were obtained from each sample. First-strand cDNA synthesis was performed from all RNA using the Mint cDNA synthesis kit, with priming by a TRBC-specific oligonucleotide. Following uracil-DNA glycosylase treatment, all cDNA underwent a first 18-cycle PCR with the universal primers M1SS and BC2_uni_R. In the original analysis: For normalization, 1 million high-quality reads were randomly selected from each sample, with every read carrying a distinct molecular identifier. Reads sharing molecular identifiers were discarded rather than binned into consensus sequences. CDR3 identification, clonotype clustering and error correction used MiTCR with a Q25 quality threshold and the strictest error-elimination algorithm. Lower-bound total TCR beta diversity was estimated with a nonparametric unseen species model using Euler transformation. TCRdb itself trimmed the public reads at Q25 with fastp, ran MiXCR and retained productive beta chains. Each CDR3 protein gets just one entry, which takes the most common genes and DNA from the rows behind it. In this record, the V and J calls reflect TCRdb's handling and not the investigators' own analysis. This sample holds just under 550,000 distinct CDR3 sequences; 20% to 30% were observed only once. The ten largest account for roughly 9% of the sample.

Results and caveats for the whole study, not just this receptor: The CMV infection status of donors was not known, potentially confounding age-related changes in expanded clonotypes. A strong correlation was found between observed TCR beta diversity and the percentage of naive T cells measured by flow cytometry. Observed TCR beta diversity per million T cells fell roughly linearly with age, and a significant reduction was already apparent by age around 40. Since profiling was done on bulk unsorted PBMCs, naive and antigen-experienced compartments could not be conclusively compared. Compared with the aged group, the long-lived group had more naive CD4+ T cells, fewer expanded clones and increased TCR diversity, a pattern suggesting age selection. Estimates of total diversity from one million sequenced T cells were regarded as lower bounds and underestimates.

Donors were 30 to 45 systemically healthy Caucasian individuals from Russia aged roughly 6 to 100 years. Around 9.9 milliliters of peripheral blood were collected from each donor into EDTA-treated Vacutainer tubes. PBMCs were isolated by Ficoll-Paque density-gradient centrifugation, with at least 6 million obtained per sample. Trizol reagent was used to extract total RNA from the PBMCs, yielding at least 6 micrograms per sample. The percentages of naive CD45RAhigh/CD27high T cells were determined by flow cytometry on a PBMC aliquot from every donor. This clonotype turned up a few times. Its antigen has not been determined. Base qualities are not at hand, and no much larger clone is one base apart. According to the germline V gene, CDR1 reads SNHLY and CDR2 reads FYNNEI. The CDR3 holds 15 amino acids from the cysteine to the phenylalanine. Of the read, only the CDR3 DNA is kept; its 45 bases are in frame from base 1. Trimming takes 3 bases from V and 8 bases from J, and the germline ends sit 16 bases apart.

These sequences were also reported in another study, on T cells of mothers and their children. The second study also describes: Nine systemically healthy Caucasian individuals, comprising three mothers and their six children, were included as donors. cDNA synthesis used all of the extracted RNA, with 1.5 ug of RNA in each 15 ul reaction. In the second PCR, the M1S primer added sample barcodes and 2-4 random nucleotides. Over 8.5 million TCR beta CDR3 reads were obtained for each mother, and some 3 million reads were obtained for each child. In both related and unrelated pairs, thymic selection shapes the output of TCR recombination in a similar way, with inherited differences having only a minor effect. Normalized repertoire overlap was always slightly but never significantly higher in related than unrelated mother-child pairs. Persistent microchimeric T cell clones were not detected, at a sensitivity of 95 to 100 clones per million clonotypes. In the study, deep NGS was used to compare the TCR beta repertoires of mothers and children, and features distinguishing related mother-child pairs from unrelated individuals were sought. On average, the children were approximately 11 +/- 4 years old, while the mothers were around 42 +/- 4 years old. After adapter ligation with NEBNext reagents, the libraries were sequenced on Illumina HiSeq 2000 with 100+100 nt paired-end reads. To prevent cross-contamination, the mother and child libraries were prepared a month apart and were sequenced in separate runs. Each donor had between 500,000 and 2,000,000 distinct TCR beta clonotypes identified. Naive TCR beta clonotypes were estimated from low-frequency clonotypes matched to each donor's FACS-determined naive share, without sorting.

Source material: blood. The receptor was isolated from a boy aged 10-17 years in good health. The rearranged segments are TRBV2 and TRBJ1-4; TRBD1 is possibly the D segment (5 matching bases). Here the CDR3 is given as CASSDPSQGGEKLFF. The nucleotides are TGTGCCAGCAGTGATCCCTCGCAGGGAGGCGAAAAACTGTTTTTT. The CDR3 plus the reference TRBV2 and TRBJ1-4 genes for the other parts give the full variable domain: EPEVTQTPSHQVTQMGQEVILRCVPISNHLYFYWYRQILGQKVEFLVSFYNNEISEKSEIFDDQFSVERPDGSNFTLKIRSTKLEDSAMYFCASSDPSQGGEKLFFGSGTQLSVL.